The rows below give T cell receptor beta chains drawn from one sample of a study of T cells after yellow fever vaccination. TCRdb re-called the 5' RACE reads through MiXCR, storing one row per CDR3 protein. This sample has 150,000 to 200,000 distinct CDR3 sequences, with 9.5% to 12% found just once. Sequencing was performed on CD8+ T cells sorted from PBMCs, taken 15 days after the yellow fever booster vaccination. The receptors derive from a man younger than 35 who received the YFV17D yellow fever vaccine. Each CDR3 is given with its conserved first and last residue. The D gene is left open where the match is weak. Only part of the rows carry a size: once, few, many, or a class if the clone is expanded.

D	size	V	J	DNA	CDR3
.	.	TRBV4-3	TRBJ1-1	TGCGCCAGCAGCCAAGAGAAGTGGACTTACACTGAAGCTTTCTTT	CASSQEKWTYTEAFF
.	.	TRBV27	TRBJ1-2	TGTGCCAGCAGTCCCCGCGACGGGAACTATGGCTACACCTTC	CASSPRDGNYGYTF
.	.	TRBV6-6	TRBJ1-1	TGTGCCAGCAGCGCAGGGGCCCCTGAAGCTTTCTTT	CASSAGAPEAFF
.	.	TRBV7-9	TRBJ2-7	TGTGCCAGCAGCGGCGGACAGTCCTCCTACGAGCAGTACTTC	CASSGGQSSYEQYF
TRBD1	many	TRBV12-3/TRBV12-4	TRBJ1-5	TGTGCCAGCAGTTCCTCCGGGACAGGGGGGCAGCCCCAGCATTTT	CASSSSGTGGQPQHF
.	few	TRBV9	TRBJ1-5	TGTGCCAGCAGCGGGACACCCTATAGCAATCAGCCCCAGCATTTT	CASSGTPYSNQPQHF
.	few	TRBV7-3	TRBJ2-2	TGTGCCAGCAGCTTGAGGGGGAACACCGGGGAGCTGTTTTTT	CASSLRGNTGELFF
.	few	TRBV6-4	TRBJ2-1	TGTGCCAGCAGTGTGGGAGAGGTCGGTGAGCAGTTCTTC	CASSVGEVGEQFF
TRBD1	many	TRBV7-3	TRBJ2-5	TGTGCCAGCAGCTTGACGGGGACAGGGCAAGAGACCCAGTACTTC	CASSLTGTGQETQYF
TRBD2	many	TRBV4-1	TRBJ2-1	TGCGCCAGCAGCCAGACTAGCGGTGTCCACAATGAGCAGTTCTTC	CASSQTSGVHNEQFF
TRBD1	few	TRBV7-2	TRBJ1-4	TGTGCCAGCAGCTTAAGACAGGGGATATATGAAAAACTGTTTTTT	CASSLRQGIYEKLFF
.	many	TRBV7-6	TRBJ2-1	TGTGCCAGCGGGCCGGACAGCAGCTCCTACAATGAGCAGTTCTTC	CASGPDSSSYNEQFF
.	few	TRBV27	TRBJ1-2	TGTGCCAGCAGTTTTGGAGGATCGCGAGGCTACACCTTC	CASSFGGSRGYTF
.	.	TRBV4-2	TRBJ1-5	TGTGCCAGCAGCCAAGCTGCAGGGGCCTACAATCAGCCCCAGCATTTT	CASSQAAGAYNQPQHF
.	many	TRBV28	TRBJ1-2	TGTGCCAGCAGTTTCCTCGCCAGGGAAACTAACTATGGCTACACCTTC	CASSFLARETNYGYTF
.	.	TRBV27	TRBJ2-5	TGTGCCAGCAGAATTGAGGCAGCCGAACAAGAGACCCAGTACTTC	CASRIEAAEQETQYF
TRBD2	few	TRBV19	TRBJ2-2	TGTGCCAGTAGTGACCTTAGCGGGCCAGTCACCGGGGAGCTGTTTTTT	CASSDLSGPVTGELFF
TRBD1	.	TRBV12-5	TRBJ2-7	TGTGCTAGTGGTTTGTTCTCGGACAGGACATGCGAGCAGTACTTC	CASGLFSDRTCEQYF
.	few	TRBV9	TRBJ2-4	TGTGCCAGCAGCGCCACTCCTGGCCCAGCCAAAAACATTCAGTACTTC	CASSATPGPAKNIQYF
.	few	TRBV7-6	TRBJ2-3	TGTGCCAGCAGCACTACCGGGACATGGACGAGCACAGATACGCAGTATTTT	CASSTTGTWTSTDTQYF
TRBD2	.	TRBV12-3/TRBV12-4	TRBJ2-3	TGTGCCAGCAGTTCGCTAGCGGGGACAGATACGCAGTATTTT	CASSSLAGTDTQYF
.	few	TRBV20-1	TRBJ2-3	TGCAGTGCTAGAGCGGGCGCAACGGATACGCAGTATTTT	CSARAGATDTQYF
.	.	TRBV4-1	TRBJ2-6	TGCGCCAGCATGGAAGGGCCATCTGGGGCCAACGTCCTGACTTTC	CASMEGPSGANVLTF
.	.	TRBV6-2/TRBV6-3	TRBJ2-1	TGTGCCAGCAGTTACAGGGGGATCTCCTACAATGAGCAGTTCTTC	CASSYRGISYNEQFF
.	few	TRBV19	TRBJ2-1	TGTGCCAGTATCGACAGGACGGAGTACCATGAGCAGTTCTTC	CASIDRTEYHEQFF
.	few	TRBV6-2/TRBV6-3	TRBJ2-2	TGTGCCAGCAGTTACTCGCGTCCGGGCTCCGGGGAGCTGTTTTTT	CASSYSRPGSGELFF
TRBD2	.	TRBV7-8	TRBJ2-3	TGTGCCAGCAGCTCGTCCGCTAGCGGGCAGTATTTT	CASSSSASGQYF
.	few	TRBV5-6	TRBJ1-5	TGTGCCAGCACCGTAGGGACGGGAAATCAGCCCCAGCATTTT	CASTVGTGNQPQHF
TRBD1	once	TRBV7-9	TRBJ2-5	TGTGCCAGCATCCCGGGACAGGCTAGGAAAGAGACCCAGTACTTC	CASIPGQARKETQYF
TRBD1	.	TRBV6-2/TRBV6-3	TRBJ1-2	TGTGCCAGCAGTCGGGATCCCGGGACAGGGTCGAGCGGCTACACCTTC	CASSRDPGTGSSGYTF
.	many	TRBV29-1	TRBJ2-7	TGCAGCGTTGAAGGGGCCGCAGACAGCTCCTACGAGCAGTACTTC	CSVEGAADSSYEQYF
.	.	TRBV10-3	TRBJ1-1	TGTGCCTCACGGTTGGGGATTGAAGCTTTCTTT	CASRLGIEAFF
.	.	TRBV3-1	TRBJ1-5	TGTGCCAGCAGCCAGGGCCCGGGCAATCAGCCCCAGCATTTT	CASSQGPGNQPQHF